This T cell receptor beta chain appears in the sequencing data of a study of control samples from healthy donors and cancer patients. The CDR3 extends over 12 amino acids. Trimming stripped 5 bases from V and 2 bases from J, with 7 bases between. The table came from immunoSEQ multiplex PCR; TCRdb's copy has only in-frame clones and leaves some out. The sample contains 130,000 or so clones, about 92% of which appear only once. This clone was picked up one time. The origin of this receptor is a woman in her forties or fifties in good health. The specimen was blood. This chain links TRBV12-3 or TRBV12-4 with TRBJ2-7, with D perhaps matching TRBD1 (5 bases). CDR3 in amino acids: CASSLQAYEQYF. In nucleotides, the CDR3 is TGTGCCAGCAGTCTACAGGCCTACGAGCAGTACTTC.